This T cell receptor beta chain was observed in a study of T-cell reconstitution after alpha-beta-depleted transplantation in children. Study results and limitations: T-cell counts and diversity at one year following transplant were attributed mainly to newly produced T cells. Reportedly, roughly two months post-transplant, alpha-beta T cells arose from several hundred expanded graft clones. Diversity of TCRbeta at day 60 was high in some patients, arising from surviving recipient T cells and thymic progenitors.

The CDR3 is made up of 16 amino acids. Germline trimming cut 4 bases from V and 7 bases from J; bases unmatched to any gene: 8. The germline gives CDR1 KGHDR, CDR2 SFDVKD. The sample holds many counts of this clonotype. Its specificity is unknown. Unique molecular identifiers featured in how the TCRbeta library was prepared. In TCRdb, the PCR reads were re-called with MiXCR into one record per CDR3 protein. The table records a few hundred thousand distinct CDR3 sequences, about an eighth of them present only once. This clonotype was sampled from a male patient aged 5 to 17 who had a stem cell transplant for acute myeloid leukemia, so the T cells may come from the graft donor. The specimen comprised PBMCs, mostly from graft donor cells, sampled 360 days after TCRalphabeta/CD19-depleted stem cell transplant. The chain carries TRBV24-1 and TRBJ2-1, with 11 nucleotides matching TRBD2. The CDR3 region has the DNA TGTGCCACCAGTGACCCGGGACTAGCGGCCTGGAATGAGCAGTTCTTC. Its protein product is CATSDPGLAAWNEQFF.